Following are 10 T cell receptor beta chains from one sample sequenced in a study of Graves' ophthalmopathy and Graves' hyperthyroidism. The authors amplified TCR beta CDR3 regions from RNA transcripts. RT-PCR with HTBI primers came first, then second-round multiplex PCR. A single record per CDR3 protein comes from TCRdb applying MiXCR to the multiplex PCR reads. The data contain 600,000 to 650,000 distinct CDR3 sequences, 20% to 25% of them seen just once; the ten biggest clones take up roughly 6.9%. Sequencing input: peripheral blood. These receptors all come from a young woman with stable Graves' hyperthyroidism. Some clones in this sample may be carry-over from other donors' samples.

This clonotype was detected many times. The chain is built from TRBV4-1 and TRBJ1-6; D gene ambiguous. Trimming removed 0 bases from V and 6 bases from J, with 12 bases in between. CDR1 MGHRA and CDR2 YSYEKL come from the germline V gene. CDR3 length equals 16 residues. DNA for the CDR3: TGCGCCAGCAGCCAAGATTCATTGCGGATTAATTCACCCCTCCACTTT. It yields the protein CASSQDSLRINSPLHF.

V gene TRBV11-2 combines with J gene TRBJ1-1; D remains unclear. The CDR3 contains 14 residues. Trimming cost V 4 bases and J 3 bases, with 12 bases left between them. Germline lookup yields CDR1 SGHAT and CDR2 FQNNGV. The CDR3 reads CASSSDPEDTEAFF. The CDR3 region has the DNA TGTGCCAGCAGCTCAGACCCGGAGGACACTGAAGCTTTCTTT.

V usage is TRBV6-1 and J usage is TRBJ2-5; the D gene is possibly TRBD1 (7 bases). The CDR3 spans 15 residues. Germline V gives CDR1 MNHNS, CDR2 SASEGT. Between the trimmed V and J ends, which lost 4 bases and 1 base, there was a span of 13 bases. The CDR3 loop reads CASSGCGDSQETQYF. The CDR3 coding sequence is TGTGCCAGCAGTGGCTGCGGGGACAGCCAAGAGACCCAGTACTTC.

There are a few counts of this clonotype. CDR3: CASSVYGLGQVNTGELFF. The CDR3 DNA follows: TGTGCCAGCAGCGTATACGGTCTCGGGCAGGTGAACACCGGGGAGCTGTTTTTT. The J gene is TRBJ2-2, the V gene TRBV9, with D unresolved. The V end lost 1 base, the J end lost 1 base, and 17 bases lay between the germline ends. CDR3 length: 18 amino acids. Germline assignment: CDR1 SGDLS and CDR2 YYNGEE.

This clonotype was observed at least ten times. This chain's CDR3 is CASSYAPGQPGELFF. In DNA, the CDR3 is TGTGCCAGCAGTTACGCTCCCGGGCAACCAGGGGAGCTGTTTTTT. The chain joins TRBV6-5 to TRBJ2-2, with D uncertain. Per germline, CDR1 MNHEY and CDR2 SVGAGI. There are 15 residues in the CDR3. Trimming left V 2 bases short and J 8 bases short, with 15 bases between.

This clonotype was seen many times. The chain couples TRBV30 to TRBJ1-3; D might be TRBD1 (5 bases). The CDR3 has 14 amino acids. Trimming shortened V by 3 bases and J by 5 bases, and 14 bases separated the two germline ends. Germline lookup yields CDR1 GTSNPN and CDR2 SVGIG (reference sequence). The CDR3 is CAWSSGGLRNTIYF. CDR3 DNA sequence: TGTGCCTGGAGCTCCGGGGGTTTGAGAAACACCATATATTTT. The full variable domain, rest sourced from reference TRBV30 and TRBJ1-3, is SQTIHQWPATLVQPVGSPLSLECTVEGTSNPNLYWYRQAAGRGLQLLFYSVGIGQISSEVPQNLSASRPQDRQFILSSKKLLLSDSGFYLCAWSSGGLRNTIYFGEGSWLTVV.

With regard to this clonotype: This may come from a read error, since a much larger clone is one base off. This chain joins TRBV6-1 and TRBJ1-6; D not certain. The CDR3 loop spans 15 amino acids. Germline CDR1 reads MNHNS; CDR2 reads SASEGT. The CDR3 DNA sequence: TGTGCCAGCAGTGAAGGGGTTGCCTATAATTCACACCTCCACTTT. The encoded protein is CASSEGVAYNSHLHF.

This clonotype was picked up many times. In nucleotides, the CDR3 is TGTGCCAGCAGAGGAGGCGAGGGCTACACCTTC. This encodes CASRGGEGYTF. V is TRBV2 and J is TRBJ1-2, with no clear D. Trimming pared 6 bases from V and 8 bases from J, leaving 10 bases between. Germline V gene data show CDR1 as SNHLY and CDR2 as FYNNEI. CDR3 size: 11 residues.

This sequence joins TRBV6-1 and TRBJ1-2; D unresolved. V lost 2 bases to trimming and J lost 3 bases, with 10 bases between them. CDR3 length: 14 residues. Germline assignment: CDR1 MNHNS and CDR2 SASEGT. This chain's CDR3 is CASSERGRYYGYTF. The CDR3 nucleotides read TGTGCCAGCAGTGAAAGAGGACGGTACTATGGCTACACCTTC.

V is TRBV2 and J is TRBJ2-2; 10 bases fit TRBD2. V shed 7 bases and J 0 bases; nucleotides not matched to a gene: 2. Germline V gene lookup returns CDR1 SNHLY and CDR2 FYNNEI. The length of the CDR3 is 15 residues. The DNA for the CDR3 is TGTGCCAGCAAACTAGCGGGGTCGAACACCGGGGAGCTGTTTTTT. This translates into CASKLAGSNTGELFF. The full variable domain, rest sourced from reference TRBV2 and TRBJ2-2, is EPEVTQTPSHQVTQMGQEVILRCVPISNHLYFYWYRQILGQKVEFLVSFYNNEISEKSEIFDDQFSVERPDGSNFTLKIRSTKLEDSAMYFCASKLAGSNTGELFFGEGSRLTVL.